The TCR beta chain described here comes from a study of vaccination and CD4 T cells after COVID-19. About the study: The study collected post-vaccine samples a median roughly 71 days after dose two, with a range of 14 to 241.

Sample treatment: approximately 9-day PBMC culture with coronavirus spike peptide pools or control peptides (ViraFEST assay). Cultured CD4+ T cell DNA was sequenced using the Oncomine TCR Beta short-read assay. TCRdb reprocessed the PCR reads via MiXCR and lists one record per CDR3 protein. Of 15,000 to 20,000 distinct CDR3 sequences in the sample, less than 65% were seen once. This clonotype was counted between two and nine times. The antigen is not known. General observations from the study: Post-vaccination reactive clonotypes (median approximately 36) did not differ significantly from post-infection (more than 20). In convalescent patients, 304 of 307 vaccine-specific clones were spike mono-reactive.

V lost 5 bases and J lost 1; bases outside the gene matches: 7. CDR3 length equals 16 residues. The germline CDR1 and CDR2 sequences are MNHNS and SASEGT. The sequencing input was CD4+ T cells from blood, cultured in vitro. The sequence was obtained from a human donor who had recovered from COVID-19. The chain is built from TRBV6-1 and TRBJ1-1; the match to TRBD1 covers 10 bases. CDR3 loop: CASSQTGGQRNTEAFF. For the CDR3, the DNA is TGTGCCAGCAGTCAGACAGGGGGCCAAAGGAACACTGAAGCTTTCTTT.